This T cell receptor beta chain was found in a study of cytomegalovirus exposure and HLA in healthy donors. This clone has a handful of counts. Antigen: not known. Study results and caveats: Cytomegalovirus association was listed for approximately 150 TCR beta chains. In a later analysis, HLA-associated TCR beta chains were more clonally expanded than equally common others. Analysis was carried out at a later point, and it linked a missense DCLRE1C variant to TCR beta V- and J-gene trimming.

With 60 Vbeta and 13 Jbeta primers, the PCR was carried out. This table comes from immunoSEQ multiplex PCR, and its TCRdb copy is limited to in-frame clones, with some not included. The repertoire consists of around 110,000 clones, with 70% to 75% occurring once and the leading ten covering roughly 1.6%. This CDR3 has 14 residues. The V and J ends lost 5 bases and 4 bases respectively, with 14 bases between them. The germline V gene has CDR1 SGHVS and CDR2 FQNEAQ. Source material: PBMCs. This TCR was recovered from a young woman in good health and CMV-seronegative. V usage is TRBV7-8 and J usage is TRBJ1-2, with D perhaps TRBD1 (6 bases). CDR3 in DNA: TGTGCCAGCAGCACAAGGGACACAAGCTATGGCTACACCTTC. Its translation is CASSTRDTSYGYTF. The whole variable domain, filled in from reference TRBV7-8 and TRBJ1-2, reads GAGVSQSPRYKVAKRGQDVALRCDPISGHVSLFWYQQALGQGPEFLTYFQNEAQLDKSGLPSDRFFAERPEGSVSTLKIQRTQQEDSAVYLCASSTRDTSYGYTFGSGTRLTVV.